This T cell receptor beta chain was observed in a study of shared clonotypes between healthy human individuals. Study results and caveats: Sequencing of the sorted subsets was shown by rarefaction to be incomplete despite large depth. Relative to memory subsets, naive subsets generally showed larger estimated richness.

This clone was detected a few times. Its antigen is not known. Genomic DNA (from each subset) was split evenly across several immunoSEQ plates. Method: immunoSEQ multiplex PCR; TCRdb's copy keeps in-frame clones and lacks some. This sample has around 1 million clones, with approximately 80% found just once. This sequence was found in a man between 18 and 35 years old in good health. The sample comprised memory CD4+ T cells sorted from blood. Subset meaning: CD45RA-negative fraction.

The CDR3 nucleotides are TGTGCCAGCAGCGTATCGGGACAGGCCTACAATGAGCAGTTCTTC. Its translation: CASSVSGQAYNEQFF. This chain uses TRBV9 with TRBJ2-1; 8 positions match TRBD1. Trimming at V came to 1 base and at J to 2 bases, leaving 2 bases not matched to a gene. CDR3 size: 15 residues. CDR1 and CDR2 from the germline V gene are SGDLS and YYNGEE.